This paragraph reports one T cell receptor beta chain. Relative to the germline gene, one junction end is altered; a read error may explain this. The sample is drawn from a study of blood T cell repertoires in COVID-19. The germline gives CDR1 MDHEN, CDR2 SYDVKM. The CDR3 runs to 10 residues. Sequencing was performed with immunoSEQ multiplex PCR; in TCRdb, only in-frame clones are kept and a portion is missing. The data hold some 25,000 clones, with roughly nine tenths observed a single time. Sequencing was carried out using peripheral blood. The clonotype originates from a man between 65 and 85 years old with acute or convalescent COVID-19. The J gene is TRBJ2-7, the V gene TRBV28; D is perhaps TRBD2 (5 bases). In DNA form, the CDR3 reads TGTGCCAGCAGTTTCGGGGAAATGAACTTC. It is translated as CASSFGEMNF.